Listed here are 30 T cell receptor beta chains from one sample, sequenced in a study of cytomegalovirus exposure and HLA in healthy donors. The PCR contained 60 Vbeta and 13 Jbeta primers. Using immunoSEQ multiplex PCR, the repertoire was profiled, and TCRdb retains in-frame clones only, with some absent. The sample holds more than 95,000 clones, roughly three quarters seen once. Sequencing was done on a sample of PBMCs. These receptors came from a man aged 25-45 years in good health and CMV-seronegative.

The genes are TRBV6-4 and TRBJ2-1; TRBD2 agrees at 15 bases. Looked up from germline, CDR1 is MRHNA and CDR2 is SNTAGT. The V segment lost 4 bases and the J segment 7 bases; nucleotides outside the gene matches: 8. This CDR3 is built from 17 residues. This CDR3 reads CASSVGLAGGPQNEQFF. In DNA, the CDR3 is TGTGCCAGCAGTGTTGGACTAGCGGGAGGGCCCCAGAATGAGCAGTTCTTC.

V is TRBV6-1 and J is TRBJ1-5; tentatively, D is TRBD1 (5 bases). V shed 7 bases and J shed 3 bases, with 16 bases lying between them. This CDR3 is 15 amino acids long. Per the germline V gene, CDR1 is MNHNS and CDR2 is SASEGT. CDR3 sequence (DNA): TGTGCCAGCAAAGGGGTGGCAGCCCTCAATCAGCCCCAGCATTTT. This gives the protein CASKGVAALNQPQHF.

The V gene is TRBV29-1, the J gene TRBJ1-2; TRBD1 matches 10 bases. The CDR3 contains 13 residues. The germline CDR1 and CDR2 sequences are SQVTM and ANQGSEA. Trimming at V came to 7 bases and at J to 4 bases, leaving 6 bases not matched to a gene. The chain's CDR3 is CSAQTGGTYGYTF. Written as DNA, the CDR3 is TGCAGCGCCCAGACAGGGGGCACCTATGGCTACACCTTC.

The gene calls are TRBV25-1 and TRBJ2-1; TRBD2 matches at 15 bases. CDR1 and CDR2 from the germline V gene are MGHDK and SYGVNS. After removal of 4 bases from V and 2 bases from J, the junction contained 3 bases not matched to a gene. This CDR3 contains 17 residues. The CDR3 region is CASSGTSGRGAYNEQFF. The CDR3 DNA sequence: TGTGCCAGCAGTGGGACTAGCGGGAGGGGGGCCTACAATGAGCAGTTCTTC.

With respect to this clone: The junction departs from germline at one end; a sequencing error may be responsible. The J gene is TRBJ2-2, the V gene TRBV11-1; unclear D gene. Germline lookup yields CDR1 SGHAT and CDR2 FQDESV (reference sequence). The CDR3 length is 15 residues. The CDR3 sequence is CASSPGLRYTRELFF. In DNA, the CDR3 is TGTGCCAGCAGCCCCGGGTTGCGCTACACCCGGGAGCTGTTTTTT.

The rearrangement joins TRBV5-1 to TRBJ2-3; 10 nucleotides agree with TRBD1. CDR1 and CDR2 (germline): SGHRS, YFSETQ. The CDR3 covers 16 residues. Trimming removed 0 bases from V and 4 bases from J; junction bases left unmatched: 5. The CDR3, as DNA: TGCGCCAGCAGCTTGGATGGACAGGGGGTCGCAGATACGCAGTATTTT. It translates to CASSLDGQGVADTQYF.

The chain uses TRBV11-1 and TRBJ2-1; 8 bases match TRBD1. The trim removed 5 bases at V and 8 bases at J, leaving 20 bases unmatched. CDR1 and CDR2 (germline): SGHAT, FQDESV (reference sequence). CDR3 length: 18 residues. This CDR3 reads CASSRRGKGRTGRYEQFF. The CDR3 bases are TGTGCCAGCAGCCGAAGGGGGAAGGGGCGGACAGGGCGATATGAGCAGTTCTTC.

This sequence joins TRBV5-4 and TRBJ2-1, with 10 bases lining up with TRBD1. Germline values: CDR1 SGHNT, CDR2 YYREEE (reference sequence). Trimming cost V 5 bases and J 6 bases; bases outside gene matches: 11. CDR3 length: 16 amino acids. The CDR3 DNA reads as TGTGCCAGCAGTCCTACCGGGACAGGGGCTAGCAATGAGCAGTTCTTC. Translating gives CASSPTGTGASNEQFF. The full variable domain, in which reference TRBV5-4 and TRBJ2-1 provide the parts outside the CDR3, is ETGVTQSPTHLIKTRGQQVTLRCSSQSGHNTVSWYQQALGQGPQFIFQYYREEENGRGNFPPRFSGLQFPNYSSELNVNALELDDSALYLCASSPTGTGASNEQFFGPGTRLTVL.

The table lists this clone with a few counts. CDR3 in amino acids: CASSTYDLMDRDPYEQYF. Written as DNA, the CDR3 is TGTGCCAGCAGCACCTACGACTTAATGGACAGGGATCCCTACGAGCAGTACTTC. The chain couples TRBV13 to TRBJ2-7; TRBD1 aligns across 8 bases. The CDR3 has 18 amino acids. The V and J ends lost 5 bases and 2 bases, in that order; junction bases with no gene match: 17. Looked up from germline, CDR1 is PRHDT and CDR2 is FYEKMQ (reference sequence). Full variable domain (remainder filled in from reference TRBV13 and TRBJ2-7): AAGVIQSPRHLIKEKRETATLKCYPIPRHDTVYWYQQGPGQDPQFLISFYEKMQSDKGSIPDRFSAQQFSDYHSELNMSSLELGDSALYFCASSTYDLMDRDPYEQYFGPGTRLTVT.

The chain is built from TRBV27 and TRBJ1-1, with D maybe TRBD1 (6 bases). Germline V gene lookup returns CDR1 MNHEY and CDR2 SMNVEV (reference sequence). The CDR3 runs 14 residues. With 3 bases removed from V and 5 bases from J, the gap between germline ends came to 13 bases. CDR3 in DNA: TGTGCCAGCAGTTTTGAACAGGGACGGACTGAAGCTTTCTTT. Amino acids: CASSFEQGRTEAFF.

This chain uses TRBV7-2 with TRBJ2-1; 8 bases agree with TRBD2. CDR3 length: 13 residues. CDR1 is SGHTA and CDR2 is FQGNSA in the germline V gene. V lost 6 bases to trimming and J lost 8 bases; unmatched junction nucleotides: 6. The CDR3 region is CASRAGGGYEQFF. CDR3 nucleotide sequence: TGTGCCAGCAGGGCGGGAGGTGGCTATGAGCAGTTCTTC.

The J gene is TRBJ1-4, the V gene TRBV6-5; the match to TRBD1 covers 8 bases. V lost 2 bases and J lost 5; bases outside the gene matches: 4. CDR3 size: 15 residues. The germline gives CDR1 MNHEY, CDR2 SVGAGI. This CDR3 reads CASSYPQGGNEKLFF. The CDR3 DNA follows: TGTGCCAGCAGTTACCCACAGGGGGGAAATGAAAAACTGTTTTTT.

The CDR3 DNA reads TGTGCCAGCAGCTCTGAACGCGGAGATTCACCCCTCCACTTT. Its protein product is CASSSERGDSPLHF. J is TRBJ1-6 and V is TRBV5-6; D not resolved. Looked up from germline, CDR1 is SGHDT and CDR2 is YYEEEE. The CDR3 spans 14 residues. V was clipped by 3 bases and J by 8 bases, with 12 bases between them.

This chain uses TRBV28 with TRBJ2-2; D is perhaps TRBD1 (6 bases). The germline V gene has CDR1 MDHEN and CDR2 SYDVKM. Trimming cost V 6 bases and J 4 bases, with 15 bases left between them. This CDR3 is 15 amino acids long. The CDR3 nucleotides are TGTGCCAGCAGCTCTTTTGGACAGCTCACCGGGGAGCTGTTTTTT. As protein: CASSSFGQLTGELFF.

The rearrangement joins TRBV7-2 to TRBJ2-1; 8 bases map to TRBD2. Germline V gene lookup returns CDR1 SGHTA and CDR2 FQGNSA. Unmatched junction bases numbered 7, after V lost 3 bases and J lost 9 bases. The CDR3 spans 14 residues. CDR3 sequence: CASSFGRALGEQFF. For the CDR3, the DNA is TGTGCCAGCAGCTTCGGGAGGGCCTTGGGTGAGCAGTTCTTC.

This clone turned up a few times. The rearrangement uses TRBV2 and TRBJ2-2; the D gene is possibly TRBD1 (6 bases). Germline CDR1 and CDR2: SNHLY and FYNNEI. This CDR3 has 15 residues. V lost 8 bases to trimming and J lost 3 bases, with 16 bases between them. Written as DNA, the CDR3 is TGTGCCAGCCGACGGGGCAGGGGCTACACCGGGGAGCTGTTTTTT. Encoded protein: CASRRGRGYTGELFF. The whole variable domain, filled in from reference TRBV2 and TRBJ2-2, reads EPEVTQTPSHQVTQMGQEVILRCVPISNHLYFYWYRQILGQKVEFLVSFYNNEISEKSEIFDDQFSVERPDGSNFTLKIRSTKLEDSAMYFCASRRGRGYTGELFFGEGSRLTVL.

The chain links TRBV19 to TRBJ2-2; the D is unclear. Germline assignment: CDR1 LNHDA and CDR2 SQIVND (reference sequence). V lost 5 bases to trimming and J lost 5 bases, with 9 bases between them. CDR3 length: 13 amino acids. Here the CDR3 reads CASSPRGTGELFF. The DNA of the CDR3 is TGTGCCAGTAGTCCCAGAGGAACCGGGGAGCTGTTTTTT.

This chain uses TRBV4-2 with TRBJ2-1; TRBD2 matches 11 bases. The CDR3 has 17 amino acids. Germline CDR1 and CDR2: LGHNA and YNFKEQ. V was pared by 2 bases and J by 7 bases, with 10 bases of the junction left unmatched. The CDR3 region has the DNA TGTGCCAGCAGCCAACCCATAGCGGGGGGGGGTGGGAATGAGCAGTTCTTC. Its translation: CASSQPIAGGGGNEQFF.

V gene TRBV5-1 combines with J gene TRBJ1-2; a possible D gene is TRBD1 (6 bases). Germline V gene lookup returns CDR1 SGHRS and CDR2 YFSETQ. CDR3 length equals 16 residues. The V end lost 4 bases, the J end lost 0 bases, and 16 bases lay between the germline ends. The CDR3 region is CASSPGTRRSNYGYTF. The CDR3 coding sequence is TGCGCCAGCAGCCCCGGGACACGACGTTCTAACTATGGCTACACCTTC.

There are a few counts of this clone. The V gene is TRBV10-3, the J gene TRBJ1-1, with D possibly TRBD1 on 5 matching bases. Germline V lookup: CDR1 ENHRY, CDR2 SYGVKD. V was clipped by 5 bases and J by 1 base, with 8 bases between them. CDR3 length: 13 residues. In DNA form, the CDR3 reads TGTGCCATCAGTCGACAGACGAACACTGAAGCTTTCTTT. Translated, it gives CAISRQTNTEAFF.

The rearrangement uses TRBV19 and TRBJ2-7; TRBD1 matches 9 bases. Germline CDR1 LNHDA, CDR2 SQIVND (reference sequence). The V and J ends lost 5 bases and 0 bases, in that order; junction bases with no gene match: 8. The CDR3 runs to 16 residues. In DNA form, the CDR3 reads TGTGCCAGTAGTCCCGGGACAGGGACCCTCTCCTACGAGCAGTACTTC. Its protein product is CASSPGTGTLSYEQYF.

CDR3 sequence (DNA): TGTGCCAGCAGTTACCAGGCAGGGGCAAACTATGGCTACACCTTC. Translated: CASSYQAGANYGYTF. The chain couples TRBV6-5 to TRBJ1-2; possible D gene TRBD1, 6 bases. The V end was cut by 2 bases, the J end by 2 bases, with 12 bases between. The germline CDR1 and CDR2 sequences are MNHEY and SVGAGI. The CDR3 length is 15 residues.

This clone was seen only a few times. CDR3 region: CASSVSGDNEQFF. CDR3 sequence (DNA): TGTGCCAGCAGTGTTTCGGGGGACAATGAGCAGTTCTTC. The genes are TRBV6-4 and TRBJ2-1; weak D call: TRBD2 (6 bases). The CDR3 runs 13 residues. Per the germline V gene, CDR1 is MRHNA and CDR2 is SNTAGT. Deletions cut 4 bases from V and 5 bases from J, with 9 bases between.

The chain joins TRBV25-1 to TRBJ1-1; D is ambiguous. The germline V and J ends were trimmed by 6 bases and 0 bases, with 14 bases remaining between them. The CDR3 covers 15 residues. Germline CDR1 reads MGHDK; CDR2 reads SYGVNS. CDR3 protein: CASSKGGILNTEAFF. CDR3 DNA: TGTGCCAGCAGCAAAGGAGGGATATTGAACACTGAAGCTTTCTTT.

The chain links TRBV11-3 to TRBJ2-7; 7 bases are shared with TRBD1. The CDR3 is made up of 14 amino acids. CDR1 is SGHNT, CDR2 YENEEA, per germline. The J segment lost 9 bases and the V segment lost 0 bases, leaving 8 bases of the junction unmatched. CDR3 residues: CASSLESDRVAQYF. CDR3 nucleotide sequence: TGTGCCAGCAGCTTAGAAAGCGACAGGGTCGCGCAGTACTTC.

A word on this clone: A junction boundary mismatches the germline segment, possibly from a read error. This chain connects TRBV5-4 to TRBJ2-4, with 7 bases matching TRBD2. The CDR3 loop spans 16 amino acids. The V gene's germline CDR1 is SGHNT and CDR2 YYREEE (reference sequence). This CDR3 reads CASSLEGGSLQNSQYF. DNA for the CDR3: TGTGCCAGCAGCTTGGAAGGCGGGAGTCTCCAAAACAGTCAGTACTTC.

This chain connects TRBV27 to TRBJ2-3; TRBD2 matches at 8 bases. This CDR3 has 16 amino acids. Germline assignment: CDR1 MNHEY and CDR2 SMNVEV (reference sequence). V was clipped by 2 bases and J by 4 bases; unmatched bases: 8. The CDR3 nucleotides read TGTGCCAGCAGTTTAAAATGGGCGGGAGGCCCAGATACGCAGTATTTT. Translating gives CASSLKWAGGPDTQYF.

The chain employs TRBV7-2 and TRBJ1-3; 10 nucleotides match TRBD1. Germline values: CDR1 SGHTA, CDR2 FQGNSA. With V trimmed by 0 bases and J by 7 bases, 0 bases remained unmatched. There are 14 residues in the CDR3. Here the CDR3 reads CASSLAGQGNTIYF. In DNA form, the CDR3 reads TGTGCCAGCAGCTTAGCGGGACAGGGGAACACCATATATTTT.

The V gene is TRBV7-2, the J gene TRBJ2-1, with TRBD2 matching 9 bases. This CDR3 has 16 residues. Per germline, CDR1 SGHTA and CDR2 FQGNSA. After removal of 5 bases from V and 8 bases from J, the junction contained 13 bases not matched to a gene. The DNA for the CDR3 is TGTGCCAGCAGCCCGCCAGCGGGGGGATGGGCGGATGAGCAGTTCTTC. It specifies CASSPPAGGWADEQFF.

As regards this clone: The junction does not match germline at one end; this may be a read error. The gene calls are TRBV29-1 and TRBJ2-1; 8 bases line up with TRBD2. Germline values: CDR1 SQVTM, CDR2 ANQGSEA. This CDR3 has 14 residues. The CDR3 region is CSPRLLAGYHEQFF. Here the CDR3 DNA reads TGCAGCCCCCGTCTCCTAGCGGGCTACCATGAGCAGTTCTTC.